These 29 T cell receptor beta chains were sequenced from one sample in a study of cytomegalovirus exposure and HLA in healthy donors. Amplification used 60 Vbeta primers and 13 Jbeta primers. Libraries were prepared by immunoSEQ multiplex PCR; TCRdb keeps only in-frame clonotypes and omits some of them. The sample lists more than 150,000 clones, about 85% occurring once. Sequencing used PBMCs. Receptors were obtained from a man aged 45-60 years in good health and CMV-seropositive.

V usage is TRBV27 and J usage is TRBJ1-4, with TRBD1 matching over 9 bases. The germline CDR1 and CDR2 sequences are MNHEY and SMNVEV (reference sequence). After removal of 4 bases from V and 6 bases from J, the junction contained 3 bases not matched to a gene. The CDR3 runs 14 residues. The CDR3 sequence is CASSYRGRDEKLFF. CDR3 DNA sequence: TGTGCCAGCAGTTACAGGGGGCGAGATGAAAAACTGTTTTTT.

This clone was counted only a few times. This chain connects TRBV12-5 to TRBJ2-7; weak D call: TRBD2 (6 bases). The CDR3 sequence is 14 residues long. V lost 5 bases and J 6 bases, leaving 17 bases between the germline ends. Germline V gene lookup returns CDR1 LGHNT and CDR2 FRNRAP. CDR3 in amino acids: CASGHRDWWLEQYF. CDR3 bases: TGTGCTAGTGGTCATCGGGACTGGTGGCTCGAGCAGTACTTC.

The chain combines TRBV6-4 with TRBJ2-3; D is uncertain. This CDR3 has 14 residues. V was trimmed by 0 bases and J by 10 bases, leaving 14 bases between them. CDR1 is MRHNA and CDR2 is SNTAGT in the germline V gene. CDR3: CASSDSSSSAPQYF. The DNA of the CDR3 is TGTGCCAGCAGTGACTCGAGTTCCTCTGCCCCGCAGTATTTT.

The rearrangement joins TRBV4-1 to TRBJ2-1; the match to TRBD2 covers 9 bases. The CDR3 runs to 16 residues. Germline trimming cut 2 bases from V and 8 bases from J; bases unmatched to any gene: 10. Germline V lookup: CDR1 MGHRA, CDR2 YSYEKL. The CDR3 here is CASSQQPGLATYEQFF. The CDR3 region has the DNA TGCGCCAGCAGCCAACAACCGGGACTAGCTACTTATGAGCAGTTCTTC.

The CDR3 nucleotides read TGTGCCAGCAGCCTACTAGCGGGACACACAGATACGCAGTATTTT. As protein: CASSLLAGHTDTQYF. The chain has TRBV7-6 and TRBJ2-3; 10 nucleotides agree with TRBD2. Germline CDR1 and CDR2: SGHVS and FNYEAQ. V lost 5 bases and J lost 2; bases outside the gene matches: 4. The CDR3 is 15 residues long.

This clone was found once. The CDR3 is CAWSTWRLQPDTQYF. The CDR3 DNA reads as TGTGCCTGGAGTACCTGGAGGTTGCAACCAGATACGCAGTATTTT. V is TRBV30 and J is TRBJ2-3; possibly TRBD2 for D (5 bases). Trimming cost V 2 bases and J 4 bases, with 16 bases left between them. The CDR3 is 15 amino acids. Germline V lookup: CDR1 GTSNPN, CDR2 SVGIG (reference sequence).

The rearrangement joins TRBV9 to TRBJ2-7, with TRBD2 as a possible D gene (6 bases). This CDR3 is 15 amino acids long. V was pared by 0 bases and J by 3 bases, with 13 bases between. Germline V gene lookup returns CDR1 SGDLS and CDR2 YYNGEE. CDR3 sequence (DNA): TGTGCCAGCAGCGTAGGTAGTAGACTAGACTACGAGCAGTACTTC. Its protein product is CASSVGSRLDYEQYF.

This clone was seen a handful of times. V and J are TRBV9 and TRBJ1-5; TRBD1 might be the D (6 bases). CDR3 length: 16 amino acids. Per germline, CDR1 SGDLS and CDR2 YYNGEE. The V end lost 7 bases, the J end lost 0 bases, and 17 bases lay between the germline ends. CDR3 region: CASPSGTPYSNQPQHF. The CDR3 coding sequence is TGTGCCAGCCCCTCCGGGACACCGTATAGCAATCAGCCCCAGCATTTT.

J is TRBJ2-1 and V is TRBV27; possibly TRBD2 for D (6 bases). The CDR3 is made up of 15 amino acids. Deletions cut 0 bases from V and 3 bases from J, with 9 bases between. Germline CDR1 and CDR2: MNHEY and SMNVEV (reference sequence). This CDR3 reads CASSLSTSNYNEQFF. CDR3 DNA: TGTGCCAGCAGTTTATCGACTAGTAACTACAATGAGCAGTTCTTC.

This clone is a singleton in its sample. The chain has TRBV18 and TRBJ2-2; possible D gene TRBD2, 5 bases. This CDR3 is built from 14 residues. The V gene's germline CDR1 is KGHSH and CDR2 LQKENI. Deletions cut 1 base from V and 6 bases from J, with 9 bases between. The CDR3 coding sequence is TGTGCCAGCTCACCACTAAGCGGCCCCGGGGAGCTGTTTTTT. This codes for CASSPLSGPGELFF.

This chain connects TRBV19 to TRBJ2-3, with D tentatively TRBD1 (5 bases). The V end was cut by 3 bases, the J end by 5 bases, with 12 bases between. Looked up from germline, CDR1 is LNHDA and CDR2 is SQIVND (reference sequence). This CDR3 has 14 amino acids. The CDR3 coding sequence is TGTGCCAGTAGTATGTCCTCCCAGGGAGATACGCAGTATTTT. Amino acid sequence: CASSMSSQGDTQYF. The full variable domain, in which reference TRBV19 and TRBJ2-3 provide the parts outside the CDR3, is DGGITQSPKYLFRKEGQNVTLSCEQNLNHDAMYWYRQDPGQGLRLIYYSQIVNDFQKGDIAEGYSVSREKKESFPLTVTSAQKNPTAFYLCASSMSSQGDTQYFGPGTRLTVL.

The chain carries TRBV4-1 and TRBJ2-1; 9 nucleotides match TRBD1. Trimming took 0 bases from V and 0 from J; bases not matched to a gene: 15. Germline V gene lookup returns CDR1 MGHRA and CDR2 YSYEKL. The CDR3 is made up of 21 amino acids. The CDR3 here is CASSQERRDRDRVSSYNEQFF. The CDR3 DNA sequence: TGCGCCAGCAGCCAAGAGAGGAGGGACAGGGACAGGGTCAGCTCCTACAATGAGCAGTTCTTC.

The chain has TRBV19 and TRBJ2-7, with 8 bases that match TRBD1. V shed 5 bases and J 0 bases; nucleotides not matched to a gene: 6. Germline V lookup: CDR1 LNHDA, CDR2 SQIVND (reference sequence). CDR3 length: 15 amino acids. The CDR3 loop reads CASSAGQVVSYEQYF. CDR3 DNA sequence: TGTGCCAGTAGTGCGGGACAGGTGGTCTCCTACGAGCAGTACTTC.

The genes are TRBV2 and TRBJ2-5, with 10 bases identical to TRBD2. Germline V lookup: CDR1 SNHLY, CDR2 FYNNEI. The CDR3 is 18 residues long. Trimming at V came to 3 bases and at J to 2 bases, leaving 12 bases not matched to a gene. The CDR3 sequence: CASSERASGRSGQETQYF. Written as DNA, the CDR3 is TGTGCCAGCAGTGAGCGGGCTAGCGGGAGATCGGGTCAAGAGACCCAGTACTTC.

This chain links TRBV30 with TRBJ1-1, with 7 bases that match TRBD1. The CDR3 contains 14 residues. The germline CDR1 and CDR2 sequences are GTSNPN and SVGIG (reference sequence). V was clipped by 3 bases and J by 1 base; unmatched bases: 5. The CDR3 spells CAWSPDRENTEAFF. The CDR3 DNA follows: TGTGCCTGGAGCCCCGACAGGGAGAACACTGAAGCTTTCTTT.

V is TRBV11-2 and J is TRBJ2-1, with 7 bases fitting TRBD2. Germline-derived CDR1 and CDR2 are SGHAT and FQNNGV. The CDR3 is 13 amino acids. The V and J ends lost 6 bases and 7 bases, in that order; junction bases with no gene match: 6. The CDR3 nucleotides are TGTGCCAGCAGGAGACTAGCAGGGAATGAGCAGTTCTTC. Translation: CASRRLAGNEQFF.

This chain joins TRBV29-1 and TRBJ1-1; tentatively, D is TRBD1 (5 bases). From germline, CDR1 is SQVTM and CDR2 ANQGSEA. The length of the CDR3 is 10 residues. V gave up 4 bases and J gave up 7 bases, with 7 bases separating them. The CDR3 region is CSVADIEAFF. In DNA form, the CDR3 reads TGCAGCGTTGCGGACATTGAAGCTTTCTTT.

Only one count was recorded for this clone. The chain recombines TRBV15 with TRBJ1-5, with 7 nucleotides matching TRBD1. Germline CDR1 and CDR2: LNHNV and YYDKDF (reference sequence). With 5 bases clipped from V and 4 bases from J, the junction kept 5 bases outside the gene matches. The CDR3 runs to 14 residues. The CDR3 nucleotides read TGTGCCACCAGCTGGTCAGGGGGAAATCAGCCCCAGCATTTT. It is translated as CATSWSGGNQPQHF.

The V gene is TRBV15, the J gene TRBJ1-4, with 8 bases that match TRBD1. The V gene end was trimmed by 3 bases and the J gene end by 5 bases; junction bases not matched to a gene: 8. This CDR3 has 16 residues. The germline CDR1 and CDR2 sequences are LNHNV and YYDKDF (reference sequence). The CDR3 region is CATSSYQGAPNEKLFF. The CDR3 DNA is TGTGCCACCAGCAGTTATCAGGGGGCGCCCAATGAAAAACTGTTTTTT.

Turning to this clone: The junction differs from germline at one of its ends, possibly a read error. The chain uses TRBV7-6 and TRBJ2-5; the match to TRBD2 covers 13 bases. This CDR3 is 17 amino acids long. Germline V gives CDR1 SGHVS, CDR2 FNYEAQ. The CDR3 region is CASSLWGTSGAQEAQYF. Written as DNA, the CDR3 is TGTGCCAGCAGCTTATGGGGGACTAGCGGGGCTCAAGAGGCCCAGTACTTC.

CDR3 loop: CASSLALAGENETQYF. The CDR3 DNA is TGTGCCAGCAGCTTAGCGCTAGCGGGGGAAAATGAGACCCAGTACTTC. The rearrangement uses TRBV13 and TRBJ2-5, with 10 bases matching TRBD2. Per germline, CDR1 PRHDT and CDR2 FYEKMQ (reference sequence). CDR3 length: 16 amino acids. With 1 base clipped from V and 5 bases from J, the junction kept 7 bases outside the gene matches.

The CDR3 here is CASSLNGPPGDIQYF. The DNA for the CDR3 is TGTGCCAGCAGTTTGAATGGGCCCCCGGGGGACATTCAGTACTTC. V and J are TRBV27 and TRBJ2-4, with D perhaps matching TRBD2 (6 bases). This CDR3 comprises 15 residues. Trimming took 3 bases from V and 8 from J, leaving 17 bases between them. The V gene's germline CDR1 is MNHEY and CDR2 SMNVEV (reference sequence).

The rearrangement uses TRBV6-5 and TRBJ2-2; D not certain. Trimming took off 6 bases at V and 6 bases at J, with 11 bases between the two ends. The length of the CDR3 is 13 residues. The germline gives CDR1 MNHEY, CDR2 SVGAGI. The CDR3 loop reads CASSPEQAGELFF. CDR3 nucleotide sequence: TGTGCCAGCAGCCCTGAGCAGGCCGGGGAGCTGTTTTTT.

The CDR3 protein is CASSSSASGGTDTQYF. The DNA of the CDR3 is TGCGCCAGCAGCTCTTCGGCTAGCGGGGGCACAGATACGCAGTATTTT. The V call is TRBV5-1, the J call TRBJ2-3, with 9 nucleotides matching TRBD2. The CDR3 consists of 16 residues. CDR1 and CDR2 (germline): SGHRS, YFSETQ. V gave up 3 bases and J gave up 1 base; unmatched junction bases: 6.

This chain links TRBV10-3 with TRBJ2-2; 8 nucleotides match TRBD1. Looked up from germline, CDR1 is ENHRY and CDR2 is SYGVKD. The CDR3 totals 18 residues. J gave up 1 base and V 3 bases, and 10 bases lay outside the gene matches. CDR3 in amino acids: CAISDSPGQGQNTGELFF. DNA for the CDR3: TGTGCCATCAGTGATAGCCCAGGACAGGGCCAGAACACCGGGGAGCTGTTTTTT.

This chain uses TRBV29-1 with TRBJ1-2; TRBD1 aligns across 12 bases. In germline, CDR1 is SQVTM, CDR2 ANQGSEA. The CDR3 is made up of 16 amino acids. V lost 0 bases to trimming and J lost 8 bases; unmatched junction nucleotides: 10. DNA for the CDR3: TGCAGCGTTGAAGATTCGGAGGGGACAGGGGGCTTGGGCTACACCTTC. Translation: CSVEDSEGTGGLGYTF.

The V gene is TRBV18, the J gene TRBJ2-3, with 9 bases lining up with TRBD1. Germline assignment: CDR1 KGHSH and CDR2 LQKENI. V was clipped by 6 bases and J by 7 bases; unmatched bases: 5. The CDR3 is made up of 13 amino acids. CDR3 loop: CASSPGQGYTQYF. The DNA for the CDR3 is TGTGCCAGCTCCCCGGGACAGGGTTATACGCAGTATTTT.

The gene calls are TRBV9 and TRBJ2-6, with unresolved D. From germline, CDR1 is SGDLS and CDR2 YYNGEE. CDR3 size: 15 residues. Trimming left V 3 bases short and J 1 base short, with 8 bases between. CDR3 region: CASSARLSGANVLTF. The CDR3 DNA reads TGTGCCAGCAGCGCCCGTCTTTCTGGGGCCAACGTCCTGACTTTC.

The rearrangement uses TRBV5-1 and TRBJ2-2, with a possible D match to TRBD1 (6 bases). CDR1 is SGHRS, CDR2 YFSETQ, per germline. With 7 bases removed from V and 0 bases from J, the gap between germline ends came to 10 bases. CDR3 size: 14 residues. The CDR3 bases are TGCGCCAGCTCCGGGACATCGAACACCGGGGAGCTGTTTTTT. Translating gives CASSGTSNTGELFF.